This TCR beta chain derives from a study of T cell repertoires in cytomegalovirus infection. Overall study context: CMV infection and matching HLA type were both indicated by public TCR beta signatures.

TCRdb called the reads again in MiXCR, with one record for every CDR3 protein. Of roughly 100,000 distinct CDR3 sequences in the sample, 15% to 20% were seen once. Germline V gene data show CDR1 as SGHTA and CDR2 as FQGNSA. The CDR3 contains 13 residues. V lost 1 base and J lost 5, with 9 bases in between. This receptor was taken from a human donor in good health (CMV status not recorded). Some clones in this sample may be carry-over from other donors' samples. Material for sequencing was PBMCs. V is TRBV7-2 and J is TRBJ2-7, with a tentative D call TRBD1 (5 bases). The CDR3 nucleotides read TGTGCCAGCAGCTTAGGAGCCAGGGACGAGCAGTACTTC. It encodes CASSLGARDEQYF.